This TCR beta chain originates from a study of metastatic and nonmetastatic thyroid tumors. In the study overall: Comparison of repertoires was carried out across blood and tumor or nodule tissue from malignant and benign thyroid patients.

All patients were treatment-naive before thyroid surgery. With V trimmed by 2 bases and J by 2 bases, 0 bases remained unmatched. This CDR3 has 14 residues. Germline CDR1 MNHEY, CDR2 SVGAGI. TCRdb ran MiXCR on the PCR reads. This sample has about 14,000 clones; approximately 31% occur once, and the top ten carry about a fifth. The sample taken for sequencing was tumor tissue. The V and J genes are TRBV6-5 and TRBJ1-5; 7 bases match TRBD1. The TCR sequence derives from a female donor with papillary thyroid cancer or a benign thyroid nodule (not recorded which). Some clones in this sample may be carry-over from other donors' samples. CDR3 protein: CASSYGQGNQPQHF. Here the CDR3 DNA reads TGTGCCAGCAGTTACGGACAGGGCAATCAGCCCCAGCATTTT.